The rows below give T cell receptor beta chains drawn from one sample of a study of blood T cell repertoires in COVID-19. Produced via immunoSEQ multiplex PCR; TCRdb's table is partial and in-frame only. The sample yields 100,000 to 150,000 clones, about four fifths seen once. Sequenced input: peripheral blood. These receptors were obtained from a man aged 35 to 55 with active or convalescent COVID-19. The CDR3 runs from the conserved cysteine through the conserved F or W. The D gene is left open where the match is weak. Clone size is given for some rows only: seen once, a few or many times, or a class if the clone is expanded.

TRBD2 | TRBJ2-2 | TRBV7-2 | . | CASSLVWLAGGNTGELFF | TGTGCCAGCAGCTTAGTTTGGCTAGCGGGGGGAAACACCGGGGAGCTGTTTTTT
. | TRBJ1-6 | TRBV9 | few | CASSVVAGSPLHF | TGTGCCAGCAGCGTAGTAGCGGGTTCACCCCTCCACTTT
TRBD1 | TRBJ2-5 | TRBV7-7 | . | CASSLALTGVETQYF | TGTGCTAGCAGCTTAGCCCTCACAGGGGTTGAGACCCAGTACTTC
TRBD1 | TRBJ1-1 | TRBV11-2 | . | CASSFLGQGAMNTEAFF | TGTGCCAGCAGCTTCTTGGGTCAGGGGGCAATGAACACTGAAGCTTTCTTT
. | TRBJ1-2 | TRBV2 | . | CASSEGGLFGYTF | TGTGCCAGCAGCGAGGGCGGGTTGTTCGGCTACACCTTC
TRBD1 | TRBJ1-4 | TRBV5-1 | . | CASSLTQGDREKLFF | TGCGCCAGCAGCTTGACACAGGGGGACAGGGAAAAACTGTTTTTT
TRBD2 | TRBJ2-1 | TRBV19 | many | CASSMPAGLYNEQFF | TGTGCCAGTAGTATGCCAGCGGGGCTTTACAATGAGCAGTTCTTC
. | TRBJ2-6 | TRBV5-1 | . | CASSLVAGSGANVLTF | TGCGCCAGCAGCTTGGTGGCAGGTTCTGGGGCCAACGTCCTGACTTTC
. | TRBJ1-1 | TRBV6-5 | . | CASSYRQGLGEAFF | TGTGCCAGCAGTTACAGGCAGGGGCTCGGTGAAGCTTTCTTT
. | TRBJ2-7 | TRBV7-8 | . | CASRQGPAYEQYF | TGTGCCAGCAGACAGGGACCCGCCTACGAGCAGTACTTC
. | TRBJ2-7 | TRBV10-2 | . | CASRDNSFYEQYF | TGCGCCAGCCGGGACAACTCCTTTTACGAGCAGTACTTC
. | TRBJ2-7 | TRBV19 | once | CASSMRDSYEQYF | TGTGCCAGTAGTATGAGAGACAGCTACGAGCAGTACTTC
. | TRBJ2-7 | TRBV5-5 | . | CASSLGGTTLEQYF | TGTGCCAGCAGCTTGGGCGGGACCACCCTCGAGCAGTACTTC
TRBD2 | TRBJ2-5 | TRBV5-1 | few | CASSLGLAGSKRETQYF | TGCGCCAGCAGCTTGGGACTAGCGGGGTCTAAGAGGGAGACCCAGTACTTC
TRBD1 | TRBJ2-5 | TRBV9 | once | CASSTGAGETQYF | TGTGCCAGCAGCACAGGGGCCGGGGAGACCCAGTACTTC
. | TRBJ1-5 | TRBV3-1/TRBV3-2 | . | CASSQEVSGNANQPQHF | TGTGCCAGCAGCCAAGAGGTGTCAGGGAACGCTAATCAGCCCCAGCATTTT
. | TRBJ2-1 | TRBV25-1 | . | CASSVSYNEQFF | TGTGCCAGCAGTGTATCCTACAATGAGCAGTTCTTC
. | TRBJ1-2 | TRBV29-1 | . | CSVMGGEGGYTF | TGCAGCGTTATGGGAGGAGAGGGCGGCTACACCTTC
TRBD1 | TRBJ1-2 | TRBV5-6 | . | CASSYGGQGGYTF | TGTGCCAGCAGCTATGGGGGACAGGGCGGCTACACCTTC
TRBD1 | TRBJ2-7 | TRBV6-2/TRBV6-3 | . | CASSFRTGGEEQYF | TGTGCCAGCAGCTTTCGGACAGGGGGCGAGGAGCAGTACTTC
TRBD2 | TRBJ2-1 | TRBV6-4 | . | CASSDSLNSGGNYNEQFF | TGTGCCAGCAGTGACTCGCTTAATAGCGGGGGGAACTACAATGAGCAGTTCTTC
TRBD1 | TRBJ2-7 | TRBV18 | few | CASSPTGVPYEQYF | TGTGCCAGCTCACCCACAGGGGTCCCCTACGAGCAGTACTTC
TRBD1 | TRBJ2-7 | TRBV7-8 | few | CASSSQGASYEQYF | TGTGCCAGCAGCTCACAGGGGGCTTCCTACGAGCAGTACTTC
. | TRBJ2-2 | TRBV9 | . | CASSVEPVNTGELFF | TGTGCCAGCAGCGTAGAGCCGGTGAACACCGGGGAGCTGTTTTTT
. | TRBJ1-1 | TRBV3-1/TRBV3-2 | . | CASSQGRALGSEAFF | TGTGCCAGCAGCCAAGGCAGGGCGCTAGGGTCTGAAGCTTTCTTT
. | TRBJ2-7 | TRBV5-4 | . | CASRAASYEQYF | TGTGCCAGCAGGGCCGCCTCCTACGAGCAGTACTTC
. | TRBJ1-2 | TRBV20-1 | . | CSATGGIAYTF | TGCAGTGCCACGGGCGGGATTGCCTACACCTTC
. | TRBJ1-5 | TRBV7-9 | . | CASSFGKEQPQHF | TGTGCCAGCAGCTTCGGGAAGGAACAGCCCCAGCATTTT
. | TRBJ2-4 | TRBV6-5 | . | CASSDSLAKNIQYF | TGTGCCAGCAGTGACTCACTAGCCAAAAACATTCAGTACTTC
TRBD1 | TRBJ2-1 | TRBV9 | . | CASSMTGEFGNEQFF | TGTGCCAGCAGCATGACAGGGGAGTTTGGCAATGAGCAGTTCTTC
. | TRBJ2-7 | TRBV10-3 | . | CAISDSDRRVHEQYF | TGTGCCATCAGTGACTCGGACAGGAGGGTCCACGAGCAGTACTTC
. | TRBJ2-1 | TRBV7-2 | few | CASALGPSSYNEQFF | TGTGCCAGCGCCCTGGGGCCAAGCTCCTACAATGAGCAGTTCTTC
TRBD1 | TRBJ2-5 | TRBV24-1 | . | CATSAGTGFGETQYF | TGTGCCACCAGTGCGGGGACAGGGTTCGGAGAGACCCAGTACTTC
. | TRBJ2-1 | TRBV6-5 | . | CASSSEGRGDNEQFF | TGTGCCAGCAGCTCCGAGGGCAGGGGGGACAATGAGCAGTTCTTC
TRBD2 | TRBJ2-1 | TRBV9 | . | CASSYLAGNEQFF | TGTGCCAGCAGCTATCTAGCGGGGAATGAGCAGTTCTTC
TRBD2 | TRBJ2-3 | TRBV24-1 | . | CATSDSGLAGGSTDTQYF | TGTGCCACCAGTGATTCGGGACTAGCGGGGGGTAGCACAGATACGCAGTATTTT
. | TRBJ1-1 | TRBV12-3/TRBV12-4 | . | CASSHGRGEAFF | TGTGCCAGCAGTCACGGAAGGGGTGAAGCTTTCTTT
. | TRBJ1-5 | TRBV18 | . | CASSRGLRQPQHF | TGTGCCAGCTCACGAGGGTTGCGTCAGCCCCAGCATTTT
. | TRBJ1-4 | TRBV7-2 | . | CASSPVSTNEKLFF | TGTGCCAGCAGCCCCGTCTCAACTAATGAAAAACTGTTTTTT
TRBD2 | TRBJ2-1 | TRBV19 | . | CASSTIDIGGGEQFF | TGTGCCAGTAGTACCATCGACATAGGCGGGGGTGAGCAGTTCTTC
. | TRBJ1-1 | TRBV2 | . | CASRNQGTEAFF | TGTGCCAGCAGGAACCAGGGGACTGAAGCTTTCTTT
. | TRBJ1-1 | TRBV27 | . | CASSLGNRANTEAFF | TGTGCCAGCAGTTTAGGTAACAGGGCGAATACTGAAGCTTTCTTT
. | TRBJ2-3 | TRBV6-1 | . | CASSEVAGVTDTQYF | TGTGCCAGCAGTGAAGTCGCGGGTGTCACAGATACGCAGTATTTT
TRBD2 | TRBJ2-1 | TRBV7-2 | once | CASSLESGGTYNEQFF | TGTGCCAGCAGCTTAGAAAGCGGGGGCACCTACAATGAGCAGTTCTTC
TRBD1 | TRBJ1-2 | TRBV19 | . | CASSRQGTNYGYTF | TGTGCCAGTAGTCGACAGGGTACTAACTATGGCTACACCTTC
. | TRBJ1-1 | TRBV4-1 | once | CASSQAELAGLNTEAFF | TGCGCCAGCAGCCAAGCAGAACTCGCAGGGTTGAACACTGAAGCTTTCTTT
. | TRBJ2-1 | TRBV30 | . | CAWTHRVNEQFF | TGTGCCTGGACACACAGGGTCAATGAGCAGTTCTTC
. | TRBJ1-1 | TRBV15 | once | CATSLGTPGGAFF | TGTGCCACCAGTCTAGGGACGCCCGGGGGAGCTTTCTTT
TRBD1 | TRBJ1-2 | TRBV6-4 | few | CASSPRTGANYGYTF | TGTGCCAGCAGCCCCCGGACAGGAGCTAACTATGGCTACACCTTC
TRBD1 | TRBJ2-7 | TRBV18 | few | CASSPRRDSRAEQYF | TGTGCCAGCTCACCACGACGGGACAGTCGGGCCGAGCAGTACTTC
. | TRBJ1-6 | TRBV6-2/TRBV6-3 | . | CASSSGSYNSPLHF | TGTGCCAGCAGTTCCGGGTCCTATAATTCACCCCTCCACTTT
. | TRBJ2-3 | TRBV27 | few | CASSLVVAGTDTQYF | TGTGCCAGCAGTTTGGTTGTAGCGGGCACAGATACGCAGTATTTT
TRBD1 | TRBJ1-5 | TRBV6-5 | few | CASSWGQGNQPQHF | TGTGCCAGCAGTTGGGGACAGGGGAATCAGCCCCAGCATTTT